Detailed here is one TCR beta chain. Its cognate antigen has yet to be identified. Base qualities are missing; no much larger clone stands one base away. Participants in the prospective study were aged about 18 to 89 years, lived in some 24 United States geographic areas, and enrolled through a virtual design. In the prospective study, cohorts were assigned on the basis of participant-reported clinical history obtained from a screening survey and a study questionnaire. In the prospective study, mobile phlebotomists collected whole blood, serum and a nasopharyngeal or oropharyngeal swab from each participant. Over a roughly two-month period, participants in the prospective study had the option of providing additional blood draws and questionnaires. Before DNA extraction, prospective study blood samples were shipped either frozen or at room temperature. The sample comes from a study of blood T cell repertoires in COVID-19 (dated by TCRdb to 2020 to 2022). For context, the study as a whole: For ImmuneRACE Cohort 3, a participant was defined as recovered based on two consecutive negative NP/OP PCR tests, clearance by a healthcare professional, or resolution of symptoms. Samples covering the acute and convalescent phases of COVID-19 were provided by collaborators in the United States, Italy and Spain. The material from the prospective study consisted of cDNA or gDNA derived from T cells, B-cell-depleted T cells, or PBMCs. The dataset comprised deeply sampled blood TCRbeta repertoires from subjects exposed to, actively infected with, or recovered from COVID-19. The repertoires were released in a freely available public database meant as a resource for research on the immune response to SARS-CoV-2. Samples were obtained from the ongoing ImmuneRACE study (first 160 participants) and from 1,254 subjects provided by 6 global collaborators. Sample metadata almost always included a de-identified subject ID, COVID-19 status, age in years and sex. Where HLA class I and class II types were available, the types were taken from metadata supplied by the sample provider, not from assay-based typing. On the study overall, not on this receptor specifically: The quantity of clinical and demographic metadata differed by source and by participant and was supplied without curation.

TCRbeta CDR3 regions were amplified from genomic DNA using the immunoSEQ Assay, a bias-controlled multiplex PCR. As for how the authors treated the data: The number of nucleated cells in each sample was estimated by amplification of reference gene primers within the assay. Sequence reads were collapsed and filtered to measure the absolute abundance of every unique TCRbeta CDR3 rearrangement. For each sample, productive Simpson clonality was calculated by taking the square root of Simpson's diversity index across productive rearrangements. TCRdb took over this immuneACCESS table, retaining in-frame rearrangements with V and J assigned. Such tables are incomplete; in checked studies, under half of the missing clones stem from an unresolved V gene, and the remainder is unexplained. That table furnishes V, J and clone size, whereas the DNA furnished D and trimming. A total of some 200,000 clones appear in this sample, about 86% of them only once. The ten largest clonotypes hold 3.1% of the sample.

The source is a woman between 45 and 65 years old in a cohort exposed to, infected with or recovered from COVID-19 (not recorded which). Sequenced: PBMCs or T cells enriched from blood (not recorded which).

The CDR3 protein sequence reads: CASSLGQDYEQYF. Read as DNA, the sequence is TGCGCCAGCAGCTTGGGACAGGACTACGAGCAGTACTTC. The rearrangement combines TRBV5-1 with TRBJ2-7, and the D gene may be TRBD1, 6 bases matching. The V end loses 0 bases and the J end loses 3 bases, and a stretch of 7 bases separates them. For CDR1 and CDR2, the germline V gene lists SGHRS and YFSETQ. The cysteine opens and the phenylalanine closes a CDR3 of 13 amino acids. Just the 39-base CDR3 DNA is kept, in frame starting at base 1.